These 7 T cell receptor beta chains originate from one sample sequenced in a study of blood T cell repertoires in COVID-19. Assay: immunoSEQ multiplex PCR; the TCRdb copy retains only in-frame clones and omits some. The table has approximately 150,000 clones, approximately 90% seen once. Input material: peripheral blood. The receptor set was obtained from a man between 18 and 29 years old with COVID-19, enrolled during active disease.

The chain is built from TRBV18 and TRBJ2-7, with D unclear. The V and J ends lost 6 bases and 3 bases respectively, with 9 bases between them. CDR3 size: 12 residues. Germline lookup yields CDR1 KGHSH and CDR2 LQKENI. CDR3 loop: CASSTTNYEQYF. In DNA, the CDR3 is TGTGCCAGCTCGACCACTAACTACGAGCAGTACTTC. Full variable domain (outside the CDR3, taken from reference TRBV18 and TRBJ2-7): NAGVMQNPRHLVRRRGQEARLRCSPMKGHSHVYWYRQLPEEGLKFMVYLQKENIIDESGMPKERFSAEFPKEGPSILRIQQVVRGDSAAYFCASSTTNYEQYFGPGTRLTVT.

The rearrangement links TRBV28 to TRBJ1-2; 10 bases map to TRBD1. Germline values: CDR1 MDHEN, CDR2 SYDVKM. The CDR3 runs to 14 residues. V was clipped by 5 bases and J by 4 bases; unmatched bases: 4. The CDR3 bases are TGTGCCAGCAGTACCGGACAGGGGGTCTATGGCTACACCTTC. Amino acid sequence: CASSTGQGVYGYTF.

V gene TRBV18 combines with J gene TRBJ1-1; TRBD1 agrees at 8 bases. The J segment lost 5 bases and the V segment lost 2 bases, leaving 7 bases of the junction unmatched. The CDR3 is 15 amino acids. Looked up from germline, CDR1 is KGHSH and CDR2 is LQKENI. CDR3 nucleotide sequence: TGTGCCAGCTCACCAACAAGAGGACAGGGAACTGAAGCTTTCTTT. Its translation is CASSPTRGQGTEAFF. Based on the CDR3 plus reference TRBV18 and TRBJ1-1, the full variable domain is NAGVMQNPRHLVRRRGQEARLRCSPMKGHSHVYWYRQLPEEGLKFMVYLQKENIIDESGMPKERFSAEFPKEGPSILRIQQVVRGDSAAYFCASSPTRGQGTEAFFGQGTRLTVV.

This CDR3 reads CASSPVKRTDTQYF. The CDR3 nucleotides read TGTGCCAGCAGTCCCGTAAAGCGCACAGATACGCAGTATTTT. This chain joins TRBV6-6 and TRBJ2-3, with no clear D. The V end lost 5 bases, the J end lost 1 base, and 10 bases lay between the germline ends. The CDR3 runs 14 residues. Germline lookup yields CDR1 MNHNY and CDR2 SVGAGI (reference sequence).

The chain carries TRBV25-1 and TRBJ2-7, with TRBD2 matching 8 bases. The ends lost 6 bases at V and 1 base at J; junction bases unmatched: 5. The CDR3 contains 14 residues. CDR1 is MGHDK and CDR2 is SYGVNS in the germline V gene. CDR3 DNA sequence: TGTGCCAGCAGCGGACTAGCTTGGTCCTACGAGCAGTACTTC. Translating gives CASSGLAWSYEQYF.

The J gene is TRBJ2-7, the V gene TRBV5-6, with D unclear. V was pared by 1 base and J by 2 bases, with 16 bases between. CDR3 size: 16 residues. Germline V gene lookup returns CDR1 SGHDT and CDR2 YYEEEE. The CDR3, as DNA: TGTGCCAGCAGCTTGCTCAGCACAGAGCTACCCTACGAGCAGTACTTC. It specifies CASSLLSTELPYEQYF.

The V call is TRBV27, the J call TRBJ2-1; 8 nucleotides match TRBD2. V lost 3 bases to trimming and J lost 0 bases; unmatched junction nucleotides: 1. Germline V lookup: CDR1 MNHEY, CDR2 SMNVEV (reference sequence). The CDR3 length is 15 residues. CDR3 sequence (DNA): TGTGCCAGCAGTTTCAGCGGGGGCTCCTACAATGAGCAGTTCTTC. This translates into CASSFSGGSYNEQFF.